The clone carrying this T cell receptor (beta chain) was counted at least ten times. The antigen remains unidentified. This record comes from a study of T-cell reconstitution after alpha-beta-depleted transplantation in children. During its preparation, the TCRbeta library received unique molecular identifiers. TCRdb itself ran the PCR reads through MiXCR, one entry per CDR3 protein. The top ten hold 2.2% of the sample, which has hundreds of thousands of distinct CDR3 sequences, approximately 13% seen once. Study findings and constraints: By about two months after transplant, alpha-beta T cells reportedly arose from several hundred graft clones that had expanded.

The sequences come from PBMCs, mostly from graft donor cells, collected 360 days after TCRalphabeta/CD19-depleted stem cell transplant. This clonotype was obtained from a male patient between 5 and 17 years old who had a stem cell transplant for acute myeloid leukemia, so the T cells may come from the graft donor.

The CDR3 nucleotides are TGTGCCAGCAGTAAGACAGGGGATCGGTACGAGCAGTACTTC. Its protein product is CASSKTGDRYEQYF. This chain joins TRBV12-3 or TRBV12-4 and TRBJ2-7; TRBD1 aligns across 8 bases. This CDR3 comprises 14 residues. Trimming removed 5 bases from V and 4 bases from J; junction bases left unmatched: 7.